This TCR beta chain appears in the sequencing data of a study of cytomegalovirus exposure and HLA in healthy donors. Clones were read by immunoSEQ multiplex PCR, and TCRdb kept only the in-frame ones, dropping some. The sample contains about 70,000 clones, 85% to 95% of which appear only once. Trimming stripped 0 bases from V and 0 bases from J, with 10 bases between. The germline CDR1 and CDR2 sequences are SGDLS and YYNGEE. This CDR3 is built from 15 residues. Sequencing was performed on PBMCs. The rearrangement links TRBV9 to TRBJ2-7, with D maybe TRBD2 (6 bases). The TCR sequence derives from a man aged 18 to 29 in good health and CMV-seropositive. CDR3 coding DNA: TGTGCCAGCAGCGTAGGCGCGGGGTTCTCCTACGAGCAGTACTTC. Translation gives CASSVGAGFSYEQYF.